These T cell receptor beta chains were read from a single sample in a study of blood T cell repertoires in COVID-19. This table comes from immunoSEQ multiplex PCR, and its TCRdb copy is limited to in-frame clones, with some not included. The table lists about 270,000 clones, around 90% of them singletons. Specimen: PBMCs or T cells enriched from blood (not recorded which). The receptors were sampled from a woman aged 60 to 75 in a cohort exposed to, infected with or recovered from COVID-19 (not recorded which). CDR3s include the opening cysteine and the closing phenylalanine or tryptophan. Each record gives: V gene, CDR3 protein.

V: TRBV5-4
CDR3: CASSPLRGNYGYTF

V: TRBV6-2/TRBV6-3
CDR3: CASSRTEEVYGYTF

V: TRBV3-1/TRBV3-2
CDR3: CASSQGLAGVYEQYF

V: TRBV19
CDR3: CASDSGQPRTRIDYEQYF

V: TRBV24-1
CDR3: CATSDSVAGGLYEQYF

V: TRBV7-3
CDR3: CASSSGLAAVRQQFF

V: TRBV12-3/TRBV12-4
CDR3: CASSFYGEQFF

V: TRBV25-1
CDR3: CASSEWGQTDTQYF

V: TRBV4-3
CDR3: CASSQDLAGYNEQFF

V: TRBV30
CDR3: CAWSVGQPDTQYF

V: TRBV19
CDR3: CASSRQPLNYGYTF

V: TRBV28
CDR3: CASSLQSISGTSGTPYF

V: TRBV18
CDR3: CASSPPGSGQETQYF

V: TRBV18
CDR3: CASSPRGIEINEQYF

V: TRBV15
CDR3: CATSRDLWGEIDEQYF

V: TRBV28
CDR3: CASRQRQVGIGEQYF

V: TRBV11-2
CDR3: CASSRTVYSGNTIYF

V: TRBV3-1/TRBV3-2
CDR3: CASSQVAGALNRDTGELFF

V: TRBV18
CDR3: CASSARTDTQYF

V: TRBV3-1/TRBV3-2
CDR3: CASSPYAGRVSYEQYF

V: TRBV4-2
CDR3: CASSQEGGRINQPQHF

V: TRBV5-1
CDR3: CASTSGAGELFF

V: TRBV5-1
CDR3: CASSLDRGTDTQYF

V: TRBV27
CDR3: CASSLFSGGPIPYEQYF

V: TRBV13
CDR3: CASSTLGEGHTEAFF

V: TRBV6-2/TRBV6-3
CDR3: CASSYSSSGLSHEQYF

V: TRBV29-1
CDR3: CSVQSRTEAFF

V: TRBV19
CDR3: CASRGQGYNEQFF

V: TRBV6-5
CDR3: CASSTTGVNYGYTF

V: TRBV30
CDR3: CAWRTGGKGEKLFF

V: TRBV18
CDR3: CASSPGRGGEQFF

V: TRBV27
CDR3: CASSLSGQSTEAFF

V: TRBV29-1
CDR3: CSAGTGRYEQYF

V: TRBV5-8
CDR3: CASSRHISGANVLTF

V: TRBV7-3
CDR3: CASSWRDRSEDF

V: TRBV29-1
CDR3: CSVDRGEETQYF

V: TRBV5-1
CDR3: CASSLGTDSLAKNIQYF

V: TRBV7-9
CDR3: CASSLGLSSYNEQFF

V: TRBV2
CDR3: CASSRDRTSQPQHF

V: TRBV28
CDR3: CASSQWGQGIPNYGYTF

V: TRBV6-2/TRBV6-3
CDR3: CASSYSYKNTEAFF

V: TRBV28
CDR3: CASSLGTSGASGEQYF

V: TRBV18
CDR3: CASSPPGTAGGDTQYF

V: TRBV28
CDR3: CASSLYWGGEYEQYF

V: TRBV5-1
CDR3: CATTRSLSSSYNEQFF

V: TRBV14
CDR3: CASGSGPNTGELFF

V: TRBV10-1
CDR3: CASSEYPGAYNEQFF

V: TRBV28
CDR3: CASSLFWTSGGLTDTQYF